The rows below give T cell receptor beta chains drawn from one sample of a study of metastatic and nonmetastatic thyroid tumors. TCRdb re-called clones from the PCR reads using MiXCR. The repertoire consists of tens of thousands of clones, with 24% occurring once and the leading ten covering 5% to 7.5%. The sequenced sample consisted of tumor tissue. The receptors were gathered from a female donor with papillary thyroid cancer or a benign thyroid nodule (not recorded which). Some clones in this sample may be carry-over from other donors' samples. CDR3s leave out the opening cysteine and the closing phenylalanine or tryptophan. Expanded clones are given a class, and other clones once, few, many or no size at all.

size: NA
J: TRBJ2-5
V: TRBV20-1
CDR3: SARDFWDRAGGVETKY

size: NA
J: TRBJ2-7
V: TRBV20-1
CDR3: SARDSDRGGYEQY

size: NA
J: TRBJ2-3
V: TRBV20-1
CDR3: SAPPRTSGSTDTQY

size: NA
J: TRBJ1-1
V: TRBV6-6
CDR3: ASSYLGGGTEAF

size: few
J: TRBJ1-3
V: TRBV6-1
CDR3: ASSQGRGNTIY

size: NA
J: TRBJ1-1
V: TRBV20-1
CDR3: SAPDQNTEAF

size: many
J: TRBJ2-1
V: TRBV7-2
CDR3: ASSMGLAGGEQF

size: medium-sized
J: TRBJ1-5
V: TRBV5-1
CDR3: ASSLRGDPGQPQH

size: many
J: TRBJ2-3
V: TRBV28
CDR3: ASRDSRLITDTQY

size: medium-sized
J: TRBJ1-2
V: TRBV12-3/TRBV12-4
CDR3: ASSLSGTIGYT

size: many
J: TRBJ2-4
V: TRBV28
CDR3: ASSPQGAQRNIQY

size: few
J: TRBJ2-3
V: TRBV6-1
CDR3: ASSEGGGSADTQY

size: medium-sized
J: TRBJ2-1
V: TRBV10-1
CDR3: ASSGRDSYNEQF

size: few
J: TRBJ2-2
V: TRBV28
CDR3: ASSHDRDANTGELF

size: many
J: TRBJ2-4
V: TRBV4-2
CDR3: ASSQEYSGNNIQY

size: NA
J: TRBJ2-1
V: TRBV28
CDR3: AIGIQVLSYNEQF

size: many
J: TRBJ1-5
V: TRBV5-6
CDR3: ASSWGQRNQPQH

size: many
J: TRBJ2-1
V: TRBV3-1
CDR3: ASSQYYNNEQF

size: NA
J: TRBJ2-5
V: TRBV2
CDR3: ASSGTVETQY

size: once
J: TRBJ2-5
V: TRBV18
CDR3: ASSPNRGSQETQY

size: NA
J: TRBJ2-1
V: TRBV5-6
CDR3: ASSTGLVGDPTNDQF

size: NA
J: TRBJ2-1
V: TRBV6-2/TRBV6-3
CDR3: ASSSGQPSNDDQF

size: NA
J: TRBJ2-2
V: TRBV20-1
CDR3: SAVGKAVATGELF

size: medium-sized
J: TRBJ2-1
V: TRBV9
CDR3: ASSSDSYNEQF

size: few
J: TRBJ1-5
V: TRBV28
CDR3: ASSFEGRNQH

size: few
J: TRBJ2-5
V: TRBV27
CDR3: ASSLSGLKETQY

size: many
J: TRBJ2-7
V: TRBV5-4
CDR3: ASSLDFSYEQY

size: NA
J: TRBJ2-1
V: TRBV7-3
CDR3: ASSRDLPGDNEQF

size: NA
J: TRBJ2-1
V: TRBV12-3/TRBV12-4
CDR3: ASRPTLAGGWTPQF

size: medium-sized
J: TRBJ2-1
V: TRBV19
CDR3: ASSFMNNEQF

size: NA
J: TRBJ2-6
V: TRBV3-1
CDR3: ASSQERANVLT

size: NA
J: TRBJ1-6
V: TRBV28
CDR3: ASSRGQGSSSYNSPLH

size: few
J: TRBJ2-1
V: TRBV6-1
CDR3: ASSETGADDHF